These T cell receptor beta chains were read from a single sample in a study of T cell responses to AZD1222 COVID-19 vaccine. Sequenced by immunoSEQ multiplex PCR; TCRdb stores in-frame clones only, minus some. The table has 150,000 to 200,000 clones, about 90% seen once. Sample: peripheral blood, taken on day 0 of MenACWY control vaccination. The receptors here all came from an adult in good health. Each CDR3 is given with its conserved first and last residue. The D gene is left open where the match is weak. The size field is filled for only some rows; it gives once, few, many or a size class.

d_gene: TRBD2; abundance: few; v_gene: TRBV6-1; j_gene: TRBJ2-7; CDR3nt: TGTGCCAGCAGTGAAGGGGGGGGGTCGGAGGAGCAGTACTTC; CDR3aa: CASSEGGGSEEQYF
d_gene: -; abundance: -; v_gene: TRBV14; j_gene: TRBJ2-2; CDR3nt: TGTGCCAGCAGCCAAGCTCCCGGGGAGCTGTTTTTT; CDR3aa: CASSQAPGELFF
d_gene: -; abundance: -; v_gene: TRBV7-9; j_gene: TRBJ1-4; CDR3nt: TGTGCCAGCAGCTTAGGTGCCAGTGAAAAACTGTTTTTT; CDR3aa: CASSLGASEKLFF
d_gene: -; abundance: -; v_gene: TRBV6-4; j_gene: TRBJ2-1; CDR3nt: TGTGCCAGCAGTGACTCTTCGGGTACTGAGCAGTTCTTC; CDR3aa: CASSDSSGTEQFF
d_gene: TRBD1; abundance: -; v_gene: TRBV5-4; j_gene: TRBJ2-5; CDR3nt: TGTGCCAGCAGCTTCTCCGGGACAGGGAAAGAGACCCAGTACTTC; CDR3aa: CASSFSGTGKETQYF
d_gene: -; abundance: few; v_gene: TRBV30; j_gene: TRBJ1-2; CDR3nt: TGTGCCAGCTTGCAGCGCTATGGCTACACCTTC; CDR3aa: CASLQRYGYTF
d_gene: -; abundance: -; v_gene: TRBV30; j_gene: TRBJ2-1; CDR3nt: TGTGCCGGTTGGACTGGAGTTGGGAATGAGCAGTTCTTC; CDR3aa: CAGWTGVGNEQFF
d_gene: -; abundance: -; v_gene: TRBV6-1; j_gene: TRBJ1-1; CDR3nt: TGTGCCAGCAGTGACAGAATTTCCGAAGCTTTCTTT; CDR3aa: CASSDRISEAFF
d_gene: -; abundance: -; v_gene: TRBV5-1; j_gene: TRBJ1-1; CDR3nt: TGCGCCAGCAGCGCTTCAGTGAACACTGAAGCTTTCTTT; CDR3aa: CASSASVNTEAFF
d_gene: -; abundance: -; v_gene: TRBV5-4; j_gene: TRBJ1-3; CDR3nt: TGTGCCAGCAGCGTCGGGGGGACTGGAAACACCATATATTTT; CDR3aa: CASSVGGTGNTIYF
d_gene: -; abundance: -; v_gene: TRBV28; j_gene: TRBJ1-5; CDR3nt: TGTGGCGCTAAGGGGGACCAATCCCAGCCCCAGCATTTT; CDR3aa: CGAKGDQSQPQHF
d_gene: -; abundance: once; v_gene: TRBV12-3/TRBV12-4; j_gene: TRBJ2-2; CDR3nt: TGTGCCAGCAGATCTGGCGGAGGGGAGCTGTTTTTT; CDR3aa: CASRSGGGELFF
d_gene: TRBD1; abundance: -; v_gene: TRBV19; j_gene: TRBJ1-5; CDR3nt: TGTGCCAGTATCGGACAGGGGTATAGCAATCAGCCCCAGCATTTT; CDR3aa: CASIGQGYSNQPQHF
d_gene: -; abundance: -; v_gene: TRBV5-6; j_gene: TRBJ2-2; CDR3nt: TGTGCCAGCAGCTTGGCACCTAACACCGGGGAGCTGTTTTTT; CDR3aa: CASSLAPNTGELFF
d_gene: -; abundance: -; v_gene: TRBV5-1; j_gene: TRBJ2-2; CDR3nt: TGCGCCAGCCGGTTTGCCGGGGAGCTGTTTTTT; CDR3aa: CASRFAGELFF
d_gene: TRBD1; abundance: -; v_gene: TRBV9; j_gene: TRBJ2-1; CDR3nt: TGTGCCAGCAGCGTAGCGGGGACAGGGGTCGGGCATGAGCAGTTCTTC; CDR3aa: CASSVAGTGVGHEQFF
d_gene: TRBD2; abundance: -; v_gene: TRBV7-3; j_gene: TRBJ2-1; CDR3nt: TGTGCCAGCAGCTTATACGGCGGGAGGGCCCCCCCAGGCTCCTACAATGAGCAGTTCTTC; CDR3aa: CASSLYGGRAPPGSYNEQFF
d_gene: -; abundance: -; v_gene: TRBV7-8; j_gene: TRBJ2-2; CDR3nt: TGTGCCAGCAGCCCAATCCCCCTCGGACAGTTGGGCGGGGAGCTGTTTTTT; CDR3aa: CASSPIPLGQLGGELFF
d_gene: TRBD1; abundance: -; v_gene: TRBV5-1; j_gene: TRBJ2-1; CDR3nt: TGCGCCAGCAGCTTCGGGACAGGGGGCAATGAGCAGTTCTTC; CDR3aa: CASSFGTGGNEQFF
d_gene: -; abundance: -; v_gene: TRBV9; j_gene: TRBJ1-2; CDR3nt: TGTGCCAGCAGCCCGGACAGCCCATATGGCTACACCTTC; CDR3aa: CASSPDSPYGYTF
d_gene: -; abundance: -; v_gene: TRBV14; j_gene: TRBJ2-1; CDR3nt: TGTGCCAGCAGCCCAGTTGGGGGCACCTACAATGAGCAGTTCTTC; CDR3aa: CASSPVGGTYNEQFF
d_gene: TRBD1; abundance: once; v_gene: TRBV10-3; j_gene: TRBJ2-3; CDR3nt: TGTGCCGCTCGGGCCGGACAGGGCCGATCAGCCACAGATACGCAGTATTTT; CDR3aa: CAARAGQGRSATDTQYF
d_gene: TRBD1; abundance: -; v_gene: TRBV3-1/TRBV3-2; j_gene: TRBJ1-4; CDR3nt: TGTGCCAGCAGCCAGGAGACAGGGGAGGAAAAACTGTTTTTT; CDR3aa: CASSQETGEEKLFF
d_gene: -; abundance: -; v_gene: TRBV14; j_gene: TRBJ1-1; CDR3nt: TGTGCCAGCAGCCAAGGGAGGCGGACTGAAGCTTTCTTT; CDR3aa: CASSQGRRTEAFF
d_gene: TRBD1; abundance: -; v_gene: TRBV28; j_gene: TRBJ1-6; CDR3nt: TGTGCCAGCAGTTTACACCCAGGGGGCAATTCACCCCTCCACTTT; CDR3aa: CASSLHPGGNSPLHF
d_gene: -; abundance: once; v_gene: TRBV7-9; j_gene: TRBJ2-2; CDR3nt: TGTGCCAGCACCGAAGGGGCCGGGGAGCTGTTTTTT; CDR3aa: CASTEGAGELFF
d_gene: -; abundance: -; v_gene: TRBV27; j_gene: TRBJ1-4; CDR3nt: TGTGCCAGCAGCCTGGGGCAGGTTGGTGAAAAACTGTTTTTT; CDR3aa: CASSLGQVGEKLFF
d_gene: -; abundance: few; v_gene: TRBV2; j_gene: TRBJ1-2; CDR3nt: TGTGCCAGCAGTGAGACGGATTATGGCTACACCTTC; CDR3aa: CASSETDYGYTF
d_gene: -; abundance: -; v_gene: TRBV7-9; j_gene: TRBJ1-6; CDR3nt: TGTGCCAGCAGCCCATCCTCGGGACCCAATTCACCCCTCCACTTT; CDR3aa: CASSPSSGPNSPLHF
d_gene: TRBD1; abundance: -; v_gene: TRBV6-4; j_gene: TRBJ2-2; CDR3nt: TGTGCCAGCAGTGACGCAGGGGGCATCTACACCGGGGAGCTGTTTTTT; CDR3aa: CASSDAGGIYTGELFF
d_gene: -; abundance: -; v_gene: TRBV20-1; j_gene: TRBJ1-1; CDR3nt: TGCAGTGCTAGTTTAGGGGGACGGCTGAACACTGAAGCTTTCTTT; CDR3aa: CSASLGGRLNTEAFF
d_gene: -; abundance: -; v_gene: TRBV19; j_gene: TRBJ1-1; CDR3nt: TGTGCCAGTAGTATCGGCTCAAACACTGAAGCTTTCTTT; CDR3aa: CASSIGSNTEAFF
d_gene: -; abundance: -; v_gene: TRBV28; j_gene: TRBJ1-1; CDR3nt: TGTGCCAGCAGTTTCTCTTTTTCGAACACTGAAGCTTTCTTT; CDR3aa: CASSFSFSNTEAFF
d_gene: TRBD1; abundance: -; v_gene: TRBV19; j_gene: TRBJ1-5; CDR3nt: TGTGCCAGTAGGGTACAGGGGGCGCGGGGTCAGCCCCAGCATTTT; CDR3aa: CASRVQGARGQPQHF
d_gene: TRBD1; abundance: -; v_gene: TRBV19; j_gene: TRBJ2-7; CDR3nt: TGTGCCAGTAGTAGTTTTGTACAGGGGTCCCGAGAGGAGTACTTC; CDR3aa: CASSSFVQGSREEYF